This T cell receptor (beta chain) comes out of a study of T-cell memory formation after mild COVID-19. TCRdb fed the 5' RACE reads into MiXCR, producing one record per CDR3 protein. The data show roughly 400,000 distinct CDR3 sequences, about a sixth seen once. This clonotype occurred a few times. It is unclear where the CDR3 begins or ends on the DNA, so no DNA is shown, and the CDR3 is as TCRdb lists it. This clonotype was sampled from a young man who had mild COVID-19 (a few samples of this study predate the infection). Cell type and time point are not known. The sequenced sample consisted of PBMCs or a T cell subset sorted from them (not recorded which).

CDR3 in amino acids: CASSSSDKDEQYF. The chain uses TRBV6-2 or TRBV6-3 and TRBJ2-7; TRBD1, the D gene given by the table, was not confirmed from the DNA. Germline CDR1 reads MNHEY; CDR2 reads SVGEGT. The CDR3 has 13 amino acids, counting both end residues.